These T cell receptor beta chains were read from a single sample in a study of OX40 agonist ivuxolimab in advanced cancers. The table came from immunoSEQ multiplex PCR; TCRdb's copy has only in-frame clones and leaves some out. The sample gives 75,000 to 100,000 clones, roughly four fifths of which show up once; approximately 5% is in the top ten. The sample in question was CD4+ or CD8+ T cells sorted from blood, obtained in a trial of the OX40 agonist ivuxolimab. The receptors were gathered from an adult with an advanced solid tumor such as melanoma, head and neck, liver or kidney cancer. Each CDR3 is given with its conserved first and last residue. The D gene is left open where the match is weak. Clone size is shown for a subset of rows, as once, few, many or a class of expanded clone.

D: TRBD1
V: TRBV7-8
J: TRBJ2-1
size: .
CDR3: CASSLQGGHEQFF
DNA: TGTGCCAGCAGCTTACAAGGGGGCCATGAGCAGTTCTTC

D: .
V: TRBV29-1
J: TRBJ1-2
size: .
CDR3: CSVEPQGNYGYTF
DNA: TGCAGCGTTGAACCACAGGGAAACTATGGCTACACCTTC

D: .
V: TRBV19
J: TRBJ2-1
size: .
CDR3: CASSPETRAKQFF
DNA: TGTGCCAGTAGTCCAGAGACCCGGGCCAAGCAGTTCTTC

D: .
V: TRBV27
J: TRBJ1-1
size: .
CDR3: CASSPGTWTTEAFF
DNA: TGTGCCAGCAGCCCGGGGACGTGGACCACTGAAGCTTTCTTT

D: .
V: TRBV5-6
J: TRBJ1-2
size: .
CDR3: CASSAAGVPNYGYTF
DNA: TGTGCCAGCAGCGCGGCAGGGGTGCCCAACTATGGCTACACCTTC

D: .
V: TRBV5-1
J: TRBJ1-2
size: .
CDR3: CASSSIGRLRNGYTF
DNA: TGCGCCAGCAGTTCTATAGGACGGCTAAGAAATGGCTACACCTTC

D: .
V: TRBV5-1
J: TRBJ1-5
size: .
CDR3: CASSLAPAGENQPQHF
DNA: TGCGCCAGCAGCTTGGCCCCTGCAGGGGAGAATCAGCCCCAGCATTTT

D: TRBD2
V: TRBV2
J: TRBJ2-2
size: once
CDR3: CASSVVSGGSGELFF
DNA: TGTGCCAGCAGTGTAGTAAGCGGGGGGTCCGGGGAGCTGTTTTTT

D: .
V: TRBV4-1
J: TRBJ1-2
size: .
CDR3: CASSQRGGGYTF
DNA: TGCGCCAGCAGCCAGAGGGGGGGCGGCTACACCTTC

D: .
V: TRBV2
J: TRBJ2-6
size: .
CDR3: CASSVVTRGISGANVLTF
DNA: TGTGCCAGCAGTGTCGTAACTAGAGGGATCTCTGGGGCCAACGTCCTGACTTTC

D: .
V: TRBV5-8
J: TRBJ2-5
size: .
CDR3: CASSLRQGWETQYF
DNA: TGTGCCAGCAGCTTGAGGCAGGGGTGGGAGACCCAGTACTTC

D: .
V: TRBV5-1
J: TRBJ2-7
size: .
CDR3: CASRSTSMSYEQYF
DNA: TGCGCCAGCCGAAGTACCTCGATGAGTTACGAGCAGTACTTC

D: .
V: TRBV30
J: TRBJ2-7
size: .
CDR3: CAWSVPPPGLPNRYEQYF
DNA: TGTGCCTGGAGTGTACCACCTCCGGGGCTCCCCAACCGCTACGAGCAGTACTTC

D: .
V: TRBV7-9
J: TRBJ1-5
size: .
CDR3: CASSLTSQPQHF
DNA: TGTGCCAGCAGCTTAACGAGCCAGCCCCAGCATTTT

D: .
V: TRBV6-6
J: TRBJ2-6
size: .
CDR3: CASSGSGSGANVLTF
DNA: TGTGCCAGCAGCGGCTCAGGCTCTGGGGCCAACGTCCTGACTTTC

D: TRBD1
V: TRBV5-1
J: TRBJ2-2
size: .
CDR3: CASSLEGTGVAGELFF
DNA: TGCGCCAGCAGCTTGGAGGGGACAGGGGTAGCCGGGGAGCTGTTTTTT

D: .
V: TRBV16
J: TRBJ1-1
size: .
CDR3: CASSQPPPGATEAFF
DNA: TGTGCCAGCAGCCAACCCCCCCCGGGGGCGACTGAAGCTTTCTTT

D: .
V: TRBV28
J: TRBJ1-1
size: .
CDR3: CASSRLGVDTEAFF
DNA: TGTGCCAGCAGTCGTTTGGGGGTGGACACTGAAGCTTTCTTT

D: TRBD1
V: TRBV5-6
J: TRBJ1-3
size: few
CDR3: CASQDRGAGNTIYF
DNA: TGTGCCAGCCAGGACAGGGGCGCAGGAAACACCATATATTTT

D: .
V: TRBV27
J: TRBJ2-7
size: .
CDR3: CASSETSSEQYF
DNA: TGTGCCAGCAGTGAAACTTCCTCCGAGCAGTACTTC

D: .
V: TRBV5-1
J: TRBJ1-5
size: .
CDR3: CASSLGGGAEGPQHF
DNA: TGCGCCAGCAGCTTGGGGGGGGGCGCCGAGGGGCCCCAGCATTTT

D: .
V: TRBV27
J: TRBJ2-5
size: .
CDR3: CASSEGGRAEETQYF
DNA: TGTGCCAGCAGCGAGGGGGGGAGGGCCGAGGAGACCCAGTACTTC

D: .
V: TRBV19
J: TRBJ1-5
size: few
CDR3: CASSIGSGNQPQHF
DNA: TGTGCCAGTAGTATCGGTTCAGGCAATCAGCCCCAGCATTTT

D: TRBD1
V: TRBV7-8
J: TRBJ1-2
size: .
CDR3: CASSSRPGQGTGYTF
DNA: TGTGCCAGCAGCTCCCGTCCGGGACAGGGCACTGGCTACACCTTC

D: TRBD2
V: TRBV5-1
J: TRBJ2-1
size: .
CDR3: CASRGTSINEQFF
DNA: TGCGCCAGCAGGGGGACTAGCATAAATGAGCAGTTCTTC

D: .
V: TRBV12-1
J: TRBJ2-7
size: .
CDR3: CASSTPTRQGGF
DNA: TGTGCCAGCAGCACCCCCACGCGGCAAGGGGGTTTC

D: TRBD1
V: TRBV11-2
J: TRBJ2-7
size: .
CDR3: CASSLGGQGAREQYF
DNA: TGTGCCAGCAGCCTAGGGGGACAGGGGGCGAGGGAGCAGTACTTC

D: TRBD1
V: TRBV2
J: TRBJ1-5
size: .
CDR3: CASSPDRVNNQPQHF
DNA: TGTGCCAGCAGCCCTGACAGGGTTAACAATCAGCCCCAGCATTTT

D: TRBD2
V: TRBV7-9
J: TRBJ2-1
size: .
CDR3: CASSGTILVNEQFF
DNA: TGTGCCAGCAGCGGGACTATATTAGTTAATGAGCAGTTCTTC

D: .
V: TRBV10-2
J: TRBJ2-7
size: .
CDR3: CASSESRAHEQYF
DNA: TGCGCCAGCAGTGAGTCTAGAGCCCACGAGCAGTACTTC

D: .
V: TRBV27
J: TRBJ2-3
size: .
CDR3: CASSDGTFTDTQYF
DNA: TGTGCCAGCAGTGATGGGACTTTCACAGATACGCAGTATTTT

D: TRBD2
V: TRBV27
J: TRBJ2-3
size: .
CDR3: CASSLKGGGATSTDTQYF
DNA: TGTGCCAGCAGTTTAAAAGGCGGGGGTGCCACTAGCACAGATACGCAGTATTTT